This T cell receptor beta chain emerged from a study of identical twins. Trimming cost V 0 bases and J 3 bases, with 10 bases left between them. The CDR3 spans 15 residues. Germline values: CDR1 SGHRS, CDR2 YFSETQ. TCRdb redid the calling of the 5' RACE reads with MiXCR, one entry per CDR3 protein. The data show about 890,000 distinct CDR3 sequences, more than 9% seen once. This clonotype has only a few counts. This sample was also put to use in a study of yellow fever vaccine responses in identical twins.

This chain connects TRBV5-1 to TRBJ2-4; D is unresolved. The sample consisted of PBMCs. This clonotype was sampled from a woman aged 18-29 years in good health. CDR3 sequence reads: CASSLEGIVKNIQYF. In nucleotides, the CDR3 is TGCGCCAGCAGCTTGGAAGGGATTGTCAAAAACATTCAGTACTTC.